A selection of T cell receptor beta chains follows, all from one sample in a study of CXCR3-negative and CXCR3-positive naive CD8 T cells. TCRdb derives one entry per CDR3 protein from the 5' RACE reads, leaving out DNA. The sample includes fewer than 65,000 distinct CDR3 sequences. The sequenced sample was naive CXCR3+ CD8+ T cells from blood. These receptors came from a human donor in good health. Some clones in this sample may be carry-over from other donors' samples. Both conserved end residues are part of each CDR3. The order of the fields is J gene, V gene, CDR3 protein.

>TRBJ2-7|TRBV28
CASSYLGLEVVQYF
>TRBJ1-6|TRBV4-2
CASSQTRQGINSPLHF
>TRBJ2-3|TRBV20-1
CSALSVSTDTQYF
>TRBJ1-1|TRBV20-1
CSASSGSDTEAFF
>TRBJ2-1|TRBV19
CASSIGSGNYNEQFF
>TRBJ2-7|TRBV7-2
CASSLMSYEQYF
>TRBJ2-1|TRBV27
CASSFLGASSYNEQFF
>TRBJ1-1|TRBV4-3
CASSQDPTGDYTEAFF
>TRBJ2-1|TRBV5-1
CASSLEQYNEQFF
>TRBJ2-1|TRBV29-1
CSVEEPTHNEQFF
>TRBJ2-7|TRBV29-1
CSVEPLGGSYEQYF
>TRBJ1-1|TRBV6-2/TRBV6-3
CASSRGENTEAFF
>TRBJ2-1|TRBV29-1
CSVHLVVGHSVSYNEQFF
>TRBJ2-7|TRBV7-8
CASSERGVDDGEQYF
>TRBJ2-1|TRBV14
CASSQETTSYNEQFF
>TRBJ2-2|TRBV9
CASSVGTGELFF
>TRBJ2-5|TRBV29-1
CSVEGSNPQHQETQYF
>TRBJ2-2|TRBV12-3/TRBV12-4
CASSFNSGELFF
>TRBJ2-5|TRBV7-7
CASSPAGQGAETQYF
>TRBJ2-3|TRBV29-1
CSVVLAGGLDTQYF
>TRBJ2-7|TRBV7-2
CASSKGLGTGSVYEQYF
>TRBJ2-5|TRBV5-6
CASSPMGGMQTQYF
>TRBJ2-7|TRBV27
CASSLLAGAYEQYF
>TRBJ1-6|TRBV15
CATSRASGNSPLHF
>TRBJ1-2|TRBV29-1
CSVEDLQGQGANYGYTF
>TRBJ2-7|TRBV11-2
CASSSSAGETYEQYF
>TRBJ2-7|TRBV12-3/TRBV12-4
CASSLGLAAEQYF
>TRBJ2-7|TRBV29-1
CSVATLAYEQYF
>TRBJ2-1|TRBV25-1
CASSAGVNEQFF
>TRBJ2-5|TRBV29-1
CSVDPREGETQYF
>TRBJ2-3|TRBV6-4
CASSDTSVDADTQYF
>TRBJ2-3|TRBV11-2
CASSLLGPTDTQYF
>TRBJ2-2|TRBV2
CASRVEGSSGELFF
>TRBJ2-3|TRBV9
CASSTWTGTTTDTQYF
>TRBJ1-2|TRBV29-1
CSVQSTLTGGVYGYTF
>TRBJ2-3|TRBV29-1
CSVERSRELSTDTQYF
>TRBJ2-1|TRBV7-9
CASVWGKAAYNEQFF
>TRBJ2-2|TRBV4-3
CASSQGRDRVEDTGELFF
>TRBJ2-3|TRBV19
CASSMGMRSADTQYF
>TRBJ2-7|TRBV29-1
CSVEGSSYEQYF
>TRBJ2-1|TRBV5-1
CASSAQQVGGYNEQFF
>TRBJ2-1|TRBV2
CATPRCRVGGREQFF
>TRBJ2-3|TRBV28
CASSFGGAGLVTDTQYF
>TRBJ1-2|TRBV20-1
CSASLPGAEGYTF
>TRBJ2-7|TRBV12-3/TRBV12-4
CASSPTFYEQYF
>TRBJ2-3|TRBV12-3/TRBV12-4
CASSLGPPGTDTQYF
>TRBJ2-2|TRBV18
CASSPSAANTGELFF
>TRBJ2-2|TRBV29-1
CSVVGRGFSNTGELFF
>TRBJ2-2|TRBV27
CASSSLPGRGTGELFF
>TRBJ2-5|TRBV7-3
CASSLTADDLWETQYF
>TRBJ2-7|TRBV20-1
CSALPPWDGRTYEQYF
>TRBJ2-7|TRBV12-3/TRBV12-4
CASSTLDRVDEQYF